Below are 5 T cell receptor beta chains sequenced from a single sample in a study of T-cell memory formation after mild COVID-19 (dated by TCRdb to the early 2020s). Library method: 5' RACE. Reads for this sample came from an Illumina NovaSeq 6000. TCRdb redid the processing of the public reads, applying fastp at Q25 and MiXCR, and retained in-frame beta chains. Every distinct CDR3 protein forms one entry, paired with its most common genes and DNA. Within this sample are over 450,000 distinct CDR3 sequences, with around 21% of them counted one time only. Together, the top ten hold around 13% of the sample. Sequencing was carried out using PBMCs or a T cell subset sorted from them (not recorded which). The receptors here all came from an adult woman who had mild COVID-19 (a few samples of this study predate the infection). The sample titles of this study are shuffled in the database, so cell type and time point are left out; the donor was told from shared clones.

This clonotype occurred a few times. The V and J genes are TRBV6-5 and TRBJ2-3; tentatively, D is TRBD2 (6 bases). Germline V gives CDR1 MNHEY, CDR2 SVGAGI. Trimming removed 8 bases from V and 0 bases from J, with 15 bases in between. The CDR3 covers 15 residues. The CDR3 here is CASRLGVTSTDTQYF. The CDR3 nucleotides read TGTGCCAGCCGACTAGGGGTGACTAGCACAGATACGCAGTATTTT.

In this sample, this clonotype turned up a few times. This sequence joins TRBV15 and TRBJ1-1; D is ambiguous. Looked up from germline, CDR1 is LNHNV and CDR2 is YYDKDF (reference sequence). The V gene lost 0 bases and the J gene lost 3 bases, with 8 bases spanning the gap. This CDR3 has 14 amino acids. The CDR3 region is CATSRDRSYTEAFF. The CDR3 DNA reads TGTGCCACCAGCAGAGATCGTTCTTACACTGAAGCTTTCTTT. Looking up the rest from reference TRBV15 and TRBJ1-1 gives the full variable domain: DAMVIQNPRYQVTQFGKPVTLSCSQTLNHNVMYWYQQKSSQAPKLLFHYYDKDFNNEADTPDNFQSRRPNTSFCFLDIRSPGLGDTAMYLCATSRDRSYTEAFFGQGTRLTVV.

The rearrangement links TRBV7-2 to TRBJ1-4; D is unresolved. Germline values: CDR1 SGHTA, CDR2 FQGNSA. Trimming pared 5 bases from V and 5 bases from J, leaving 15 bases between. The CDR3 totals 15 residues. CDR3 sequence: CASSPYPTGNEKLFF. DNA of the CDR3: TGTGCCAGCAGCCCCTATCCGACCGGGAATGAAAAACTGTTTTTT.

In this sample, this clonotype turned up a few times. The chain uses TRBV12-3 or TRBV12-4 and TRBJ2-5, with 11 positions matching TRBD2. With 5 bases clipped from V and 5 bases from J, the junction kept 10 bases outside the gene matches. The CDR3 is made up of 16 amino acids. The CDR3 protein is CASSLTLAGGLETQYF. CDR3 DNA: TGTGCCAGCAGTCTCACCTTAGCGGGGGGGCTGGAGACCCAGTACTTC.

J is TRBJ2-3 and V is TRBV10-3; 8 bases align to TRBD2. Germline CDR1 ENHRY, CDR2 SYGVKD. This CDR3 contains 15 residues. Here the CDR3 DNA reads TGTGCTTCCGGGGGGGGGGCCTTGGTGACAGATACGCAGTATTTT. It specifies CASGGGALVTDTQYF.